The clone carrying this T cell receptor (beta chain) has just a few counts. Trimming removed 5 bases from V and 3 bases from J, with 8 bases in between. Germline lookup yields CDR1 MNHNY and CDR2 SVGAGI (reference sequence). This CDR3 is built from 12 residues. Repertoires were generated with immunoSEQ multiplex PCR, while TCRdb's copy carries only in-frame clones and drops some. The sample lists around 200,000 clones, 80% to 95% occurring once. The data originate from a study of T cell responses to AZD1222 COVID-19 vaccine. The receptor's source is an adult who received the MenACWY meningococcal vaccine as a control. The input for sequencing was peripheral blood, taken 28 days after the second dose of the MenACWY control vaccine. The V call is TRBV6-6, the J call TRBJ2-7; unclear D gene. DNA for the CDR3: TGTGCCAGCAGTACCTTAGGCTACGAGCAGTACTTC. Encoded protein: CASSTLGYEQYF.